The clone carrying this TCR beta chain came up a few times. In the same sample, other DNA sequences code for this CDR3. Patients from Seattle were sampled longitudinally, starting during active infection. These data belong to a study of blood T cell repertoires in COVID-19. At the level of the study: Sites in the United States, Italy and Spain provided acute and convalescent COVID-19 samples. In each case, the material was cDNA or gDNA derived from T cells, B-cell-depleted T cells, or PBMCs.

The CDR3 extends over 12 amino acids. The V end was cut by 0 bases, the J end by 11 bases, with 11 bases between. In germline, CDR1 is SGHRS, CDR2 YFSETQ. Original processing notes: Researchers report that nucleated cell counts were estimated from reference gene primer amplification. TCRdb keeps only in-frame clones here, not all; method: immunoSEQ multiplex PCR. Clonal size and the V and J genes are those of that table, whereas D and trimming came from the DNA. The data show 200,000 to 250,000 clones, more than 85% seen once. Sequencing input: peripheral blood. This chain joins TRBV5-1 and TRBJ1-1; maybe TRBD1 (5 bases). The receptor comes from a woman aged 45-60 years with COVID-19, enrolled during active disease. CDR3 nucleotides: TGCGCCAGCAGCTTGGCAGGGATCGGCGCTTTCTTT. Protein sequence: CASSLAGIGAFF.